This T cell receptor (beta chain) was obtained from a study of tumor-infiltrating lymphocytes in localized non-small cell lung cancer. About the study: Patients included smokers and never-smokers with various histologies, some sampled after neoadjuvant chemotherapy.

Germline-derived CDR1 and CDR2 are MNHEY and SMNVEV (reference sequence). The CDR3 loop spans 18 amino acids. V was pared by 5 bases and J by 5 bases, with 16 bases of the junction left unmatched. Of note for this clone: Its antigen is not identified.

The method was immunoSEQ multiplex PCR; TCRdb's version includes in-frame clones alone and lacks a portion of them. The table lists over 7,000 clones, roughly 80% of them singletons. Findings and caveats of the study: Each assay used a separate piece of the same tissue. T-cell fraction did not differ between immunotypes IM1 and IM2.

Sequencing input: uninvolved lung tissue not adjacent to the tumor. The source is a human donor with non-small cell lung cancer. The chain couples TRBV27 to TRBJ1-4, with 8 bases lining up with TRBD1. The CDR3 spells CASSPIQPTRDRNEKLFF. In DNA form, the CDR3 reads TGTGCCAGCAGTCCCATCCAACCGACCCGGGACAGGAATGAAAAACTGTTTTTT.